A single sample gave rise to the 20 T cell receptor beta chains below, sequenced in a study of Graves' ophthalmopathy and Graves' hyperthyroidism. Using RNA transcripts, the TCR beta CDR3 regions were amplified. Second-round multiplex PCR came after a first-round RT-PCR that employed HTBI primers. TCRdb fed the multiplex PCR reads into MiXCR, producing one record per CDR3 protein. The data contain about 400,000 distinct CDR3 sequences, about 16% of them singletons. Sequenced sample: peripheral blood. The receptors were sampled from a woman aged 18-35 years with stable Graves' hyperthyroidism.

This clonotype came up a few times. The chain uses TRBV3-1 and TRBJ2-5; D unclear. The CDR3 consists of 14 residues. The V end was cut by 1 base, the J end by 1 base, with 7 bases between. Germline V lookup: CDR1 LGHDT, CDR2 YNNKEL (reference sequence). For the CDR3, the DNA is TGTGCCAGCAGCCAAGGACCCCCCCAAGAGACCCAGTACTTC. The encoded protein is CASSQGPPQETQYF.

This chain connects TRBV7-2 to TRBJ2-7; possible D gene TRBD2, 5 bases. Germline V lookup: CDR1 SGHTA, CDR2 FQGNSA. The CDR3 runs to 11 residues. V dropped 6 bases and J dropped 3 bases, with 6 bases sitting between them. CDR3 DNA: TGTGCCAGCAGGGGAGACTACGAGCAGTACTTC. Its protein is CASRGDYEQYF.

This clonotype occurred a few times. This CDR3 reads CASSLVSGDPFREEQYF. Written as DNA, the CDR3 is TGTGCCAGCAGCTTAGTAAGCGGGGACCCCTTCCGTGAAGAGCAGTACTTC. The rearrangement uses TRBV11-1 and TRBJ2-7, with TRBD2 matching over 7 bases. CDR3 size: 17 residues. Germline V gene data show CDR1 as SGHAT and CDR2 as FQDESV (reference sequence). J lost 7 bases, V lost 1 base, and 16 bases had no gene match. Full variable domain (remainder filled in from reference TRBV11-1 and TRBJ2-7): EAEVAQSPRYKITEKSQAVAFWCDPISGHATLYWYRQILGQGPELLVQFQDESVVDDSQLPKDRFSAERLKGVDSTLKIQPAELGDSAMYLCASSLVSGDPFREEQYFGPGTRLTVT.

This chain uses TRBV5-1 with TRBJ2-5; D not certain. Germline V lookup: CDR1 SGHRS, CDR2 YFSETQ. This CDR3 comprises 12 residues. Between the trimmed V and J ends, which lost 2 bases and 5 bases, there was a span of 7 bases. The chain's CDR3 is CASSFGWETQYF. For the CDR3, the DNA is TGCGCCAGCAGCTTTGGGTGGGAGACCCAGTACTTC.

This clonotype has at least ten counts. This chain joins TRBV12-3 or TRBV12-4 and TRBJ1-2; D is undetermined. CDR3 length equals 15 residues. Trimming pared 3 bases from V and 0 bases from J, leaving 11 bases between. In DNA form, the CDR3 reads TGTGCCAGCAGTTTTTGGGTTTTATCTAACTATGGCTACACCTTC. Encoded protein: CASSFWVLSNYGYTF.

This chain joins TRBV24-1 and TRBJ2-5; D gene uncertain. The CDR3 loop spans 14 amino acids. V dropped 3 bases and J dropped 8 bases, with 15 bases sitting between them. Per the germline V gene, CDR1 is KGHDR and CDR2 is SFDVKD. The CDR3 DNA sequence: TGTGCCACCAGTGATAACGTCTTAGGGTTAACCCAGTACTTC. Translating it yields CATSDNVLGLTQYF.

This clonotype appeared many times. At one end the junction does not follow the germline gene, possibly because of a read error. The V call is TRBV5-1, the J call TRBJ2-7, with D perhaps TRBD2 (5 bases). Germline V gene sequence: CDR1 SGHRS, CDR2 YFSETQ. The length of the CDR3 is 12 residues. This CDR3 is CASSLEGREQYF. CDR3 bases: TGTGCCAGCAGCTTAGAGGGTCGCGAGCAGTACTTC.

The chain combines TRBV11-1 with TRBJ1-1, with TRBD1 matching 7 bases. V was pared by 7 bases and J by 1 base, with 12 bases of the junction left unmatched. Germline V gene lookup returns CDR1 SGHAT and CDR2 FQDESV (reference sequence). The CDR3 is 16 residues long. The CDR3 DNA reads as TGTGCCAGCACGCCCACAGGAGGACAGGCGAACACTGAAGCTTTCTTT. Translating gives CASTPTGGQANTEAFF. Based on the CDR3 plus reference TRBV11-1 and TRBJ1-1, the full variable domain is EAEVAQSPRYKITEKSQAVAFWCDPISGHATLYWYRQILGQGPELLVQFQDESVVDDSQLPKDRFSAERLKGVDSTLKIQPAELGDSAMYLCASTPTGGQANTEAFFGQGTRLTVV.

At least ten counts were recorded for this clonotype. The chain links TRBV20-1 to TRBJ1-2; maybe TRBD1 (6 bases). The CDR3 sequence is 13 residues long. Germline CDR1 is DFQATT and CDR2 is SNEGSKA (reference sequence). V was clipped by 3 bases and J by 5 bases, with 13 bases between them. DNA of the CDR3: TGCAGTGCTAGCGGGGGACAAACGTATGGCTACACCTTC. Its protein is CSASGGQTYGYTF.

This clonotype came up many times. The gene calls are TRBV5-6 and TRBJ1-6; D is unclear. Trimming took off 4 bases at V and 8 bases at J, with 10 bases between the two ends. This CDR3 is built from 13 residues. From germline, CDR1 is SGHDT and CDR2 YYEEEE. CDR3 nucleotides: TGTGCCAGCAGCGATATAATGGATTCACCCCTCCACTTT. Translated, it gives CASSDIMDSPLHF.

Ten or more counts support this clonotype. This chain links TRBV12-3 or TRBV12-4 with TRBJ1-6; 8 bases match TRBD1. The CDR3 consists of 16 residues. The V gene end was trimmed by 0 bases and the J gene end by 10 bases; junction bases not matched to a gene: 8. The CDR3 DNA reads TGTGCCAGCAGTTTAGCCTCAGGGGGCGCCGGCTCACCCCTCCACTTT. Translated: CASSLASGGAGSPLHF.

This clonotype was detected only a few times. A much bigger clone sits one base away, suggesting this may be a read error. The rearrangement joins TRBV6-4 to TRBJ2-7; weak D call: TRBD1 (6 bases). Germline V gene lookup returns CDR1 MRHNA and CDR2 SNTAGT. CDR3 size: 13 residues. Here the CDR3 reads CASSHTGIDEQCF. The DNA for the CDR3 is TGTGCCAGCAGTCACACAGGGATCGACGAGCAGTGCTTC.

There are a few counts of this clonotype. The genes are TRBV6-5 and TRBJ2-7, with 7 bases lining up with TRBD1. CDR1 is MNHEY, CDR2 SVGAGI, per germline. Trimming at V came to 0 bases and at J to 3 bases, leaving 5 bases not matched to a gene. CDR3 size: 15 residues. The CDR3 protein is CASSYSGTAYYEQYF. CDR3 DNA: TGTGCCAGCAGTTACTCGGGGACAGCTTACTACGAGCAGTACTTC.

This clonotype was detected ten times or more. The chain carries TRBV7-3 and TRBJ1-1, with D possibly being TRBD1 (6 bases). This CDR3 has 13 residues. CDR1 is SGHTA, CDR2 FQGTGA, per germline. V dropped 3 bases and J dropped 3 bases, with 8 bases sitting between them. The CDR3 region is CASSLQGHTEAFF. DNA of the CDR3: TGTGCCAGCAGCTTGCAGGGGCACACTGAAGCTTTCTTT.

This clonotype was counted at least ten times. The rearrangement joins TRBV6-5 to TRBJ1-1, with D unresolved. V was trimmed by 7 bases and J by 2 bases, leaving 11 bases between them. CDR1 and CDR2 from the germline V gene are MNHEY and SVGAGI. CDR3 length: 13 residues. CDR3 nucleotides: TGTGCCAGCACTTCGGTCCTAAACACTGAAGCTTTCTTT. This codes for CASTSVLNTEAFF.

CDR3 sequence (DNA): TGTGCCAGCAGTCACAGGGGGCGCGGGGTTCCCTACGAGCAGTACTTC. Its protein is CASSHRGRGVPYEQYF. This sequence joins TRBV6-5 and TRBJ2-7; 9 bases fit TRBD1. The CDR3 extends over 16 amino acids. Germline V gene data show CDR1 as MNHEY and CDR2 as SVGAGI. J gave up 2 bases and V 5 bases, and 10 bases lay outside the gene matches.

This clonotype was counted a single time. A clone one base away is much larger, so this may be a read error. This CDR3 fails to terminate in the conserved phenylalanine or tryptophan, so it likely reflects a read error. The chain recombines TRBV29-1 with TRBJ1-3; D ambiguous. Germline values: CDR1 SQVTM, CDR2 ANQGSEA. The CDR3 covers 11 residues. The V gene lost 7 bases and the J gene lost 4 bases, with 8 bases spanning the gap. The DNA of the CDR3 is TGCAGCGGATCAGAGGGAAACACCATATATGTT. As protein: CSGSEGNTIYV.

The rearrangement uses TRBV5-1 and TRBJ2-7; D is possibly TRBD2 (6 bases). This CDR3 has 14 amino acids. Germline V lookup: CDR1 SGHRS, CDR2 YFSETQ. The V and J ends lost 0 bases and 7 bases respectively, with 14 bases between them. As DNA, the CDR3 is TGCGCCAGCAGCTTGGCCTCGGGAGTGGATGAGCAGTACTTC. Translated: CASSLASGVDEQYF.

The chain recombines TRBV28 with TRBJ2-5; no definite D call. V shed 3 bases and J shed 8 bases, with 19 bases lying between them. The CDR3 extends over 15 amino acids. Germline CDR1 and CDR2: MDHEN and SYDVKM. In DNA, the CDR3 is TGTGCCAGCAGTTTTGTCACTGCGATCTATTCCACCCAGTACTTC. This translates into CASSFVTAIYSTQYF.

Ten or more counts support this clonotype. The chain uses TRBV24-1 and TRBJ2-7, with a possible D match to TRBD1 (7 bases). V was pared by 3 bases and J by 2 bases, with 13 bases between. The CDR3 runs to 15 residues. Germline V gives CDR1 KGHDR, CDR2 SFDVKD. The CDR3 coding sequence is TGTGCCACCAGTGATAGGCGGGACAGAGCCTACGAGCAGTACTTC. As protein: CATSDRRDRAYEQYF.